This TCR beta chain was retrieved from a study of blood T cell repertoires in COVID-19. For the study at large: COVID-19 samples from acute and convalescent phases originated in the United States, Italy and Spain.

In the source study's methods: Quantification of nucleated cells was approximated via reference gene primer amplification. Some clones are missing from TCRdb's copy, which holds only in-frame ones; the method was immunoSEQ multiplex PCR. That table supplies the V and J calls and clone size; D and trimming were determined from the DNA. This sample has about 150,000 clones, with roughly 81% found just once. Researchers sorted participants into cohorts using their self-reported clinical history. The CDR3 is 16 amino acids. CDR1 is LGHNT, CDR2 FRNRAP, per germline. The V end was cut by 0 bases, the J end by 4 bases, with 16 bases between.

The specimen was PBMCs or T cells enriched from blood (not recorded which). The chain recombines TRBV12-5 with TRBJ2-7; D remains ambiguous. The receptor was isolated from a woman aged 50 to 60 with acute COVID-19. The CDR3 bases are TGTGCTAGTGGTTTGGTGTTGCCCGGTGGTGGTTACGAGCAGTACTTC. Residues: CASGLVLPGGGYEQYF.